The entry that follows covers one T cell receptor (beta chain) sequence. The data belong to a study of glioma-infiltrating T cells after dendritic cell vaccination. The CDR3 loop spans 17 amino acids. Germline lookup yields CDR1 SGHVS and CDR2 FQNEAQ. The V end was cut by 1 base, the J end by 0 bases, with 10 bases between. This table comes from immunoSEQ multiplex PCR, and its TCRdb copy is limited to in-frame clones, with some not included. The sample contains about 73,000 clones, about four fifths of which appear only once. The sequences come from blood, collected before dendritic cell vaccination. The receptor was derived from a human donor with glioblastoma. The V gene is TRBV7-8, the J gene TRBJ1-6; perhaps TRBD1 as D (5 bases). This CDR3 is CASSLGGTSSYNSPLHF. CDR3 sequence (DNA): TGTGCCAGCAGCTTAGGGGGCACGAGCTCCTATAATTCACCCCTCCACTTT. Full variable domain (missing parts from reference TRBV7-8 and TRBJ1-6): GAGVSQSPRYKVAKRGQDVALRCDPISGHVSLFWYQQALGQGPEFLTYFQNEAQLDKSGLPSDRFFAERPEGSVSTLKIQRTQQEDSAVYLCASSLGGTSSYNSPLHFGNGTRLTVT.